Presented here are 21 T cell receptor beta chains from one specimen sequenced in a study of ipilimumab plus nivolumab after autologous stem cell transplantation. Method: immunoSEQ multiplex PCR; TCRdb's copy keeps in-frame clones and lacks some. The sample has about 15,000 clones; approximately 75% are singletons. The specimen comprised PBMCs, sampled in a trial of ipilimumab plus nivolumab as post-transplant consolidation. The receptors were sampled from a male donor with primary mediastinal lymphoma.

This rearrangement joins TRBV5-1 to TRBJ1-1; tentatively, D is TRBD1 (5 bases). Germline V gene lookup returns CDR1 SGHRS and CDR2 YFSETQ. Trimming cost V 1 base and J 7 bases, with 11 bases left between them. There are 13 residues in the CDR3. CDR3 in DNA: TGCGCCAGCAGCTTGAGGCCGGGGGATGAAGCTTTCTTT. Amino acid sequence: CASSLRPGDEAFF.

This rearrangement joins TRBV29-1 to TRBJ2-2; a possible D gene is TRBD1 (6 bases). The CDR3 has 13 residues. Germline CDR1 SQVTM, CDR2 ANQGSEA. With 4 bases removed from V and 6 bases from J, the gap between germline ends came to 12 bases. As DNA, the CDR3 is TGCAGCGTTGGGACAGTTGGGCCCGGGGAGCTGTTTTTT. Amino acids: CSVGTVGPGELFF.

V is TRBV5-5 and J is TRBJ2-2; 8 bases agree with TRBD1. V was clipped by 0 bases and J by 3 bases; unmatched bases: 4. Germline lookup yields CDR1 SGHKS and CDR2 YYEKEE (reference sequence). The CDR3 covers 16 residues. The chain's CDR3 is CASSLGQGMDTGELFF. The CDR3 DNA sequence: TGTGCCAGCAGCTTGGGACAGGGGATGGACACCGGGGAGCTGTTTTTT.

The chain carries TRBV18 and TRBJ1-4; no definite D call. V was trimmed by 2 bases and J by 11 bases, leaving 21 bases between them. Germline loops: CDR1 KGHSH, CDR2 LQKENI. The CDR3 consists of 16 residues. The CDR3 spells CASSPSQVGREGKLFF. The CDR3 coding sequence is TGTGCCAGCTCACCATCCCAGGTGGGCCGGGAAGGGAAACTGTTTTTT. The variable domain in full, completed from reference TRBV18 and TRBJ1-4, reads NAGVMQNPRHLVRRRGQEARLRCSPMKGHSHVYWYRQLPEEGLKFMVYLQKENIIDESGMPKERFSAEFPKEGPSILRIQQVVRGDSAAYFCASSPSQVGREGKLFFGSGTQLSVL.

This clone occurred a few times. J is TRBJ2-7 and V is TRBV19; 8 nucleotides agree with TRBD2. The V gene end was trimmed by 6 bases and the J gene end by 5 bases; junction bases not matched to a gene: 12. The CDR3 is 15 residues long. Germline-derived CDR1 and CDR2 are LNHDA and SQIVND (reference sequence). The CDR3 DNA reads TGTGCCAGTAGCATGAGCGGGGGCCGCAAAGACGAGCAGTACTTC. This encodes CASSMSGGRKDEQYF.

J is TRBJ2-7 and V is TRBV19; 9 positions match TRBD2. V shed 6 bases, J shed 1 base, and the junction held 1 base outside the gene matches. The CDR3 runs 13 residues. Germline values: CDR1 LNHDA, CDR2 SQIVND (reference sequence). The CDR3 loop is CASRTSGSYEQYF. As DNA, the CDR3 is TGTGCCAGTAGGACTAGCGGATCCTACGAGCAGTACTTC.

The sample holds a few counts of this clone. This rearrangement joins TRBV7-9 to TRBJ2-7, with TRBD2 matching over 7 bases. The CDR3 spans 14 residues. Germline lookup yields CDR1 SEHNR and CDR2 FQNEAQ (reference sequence). V gave up 5 bases and J gave up 3 bases; unmatched junction bases: 7. This CDR3 is CASSQLPSGYEQYF. The CDR3 region has the DNA TGTGCCAGCAGCCAACTCCCTAGCGGCTACGAGCAGTACTTC.

The chain links TRBV9 to TRBJ2-1, with a possible D match to TRBD1 (6 bases). V was clipped by 4 bases and J by 3 bases, with 17 bases between them. CDR1 SGDLS and CDR2 YYNGEE come from the germline V gene. The length of the CDR3 is 16 residues. The CDR3 DNA sequence: TGTGCCAGCAGCCCCCGCCCGGGACAAAGCTACAATGAGCAGTTCTTC. Protein: CASSPRPGQSYNEQFF.

The V and J genes are TRBV5-4 and TRBJ2-5; TRBD1 matches at 7 bases. The germline V gene has CDR1 SGHNT and CDR2 YYREEE (reference sequence). This CDR3 is 15 amino acids long. Trimming cost V 4 bases and J 2 bases; bases outside gene matches: 8. The CDR3 loop is CASSPDRVIQETQYF. The CDR3 nucleotides read TGTGCCAGCAGCCCCGACAGGGTAATACAAGAGACCCAGTACTTC. Filled out from reference TRBV5-4 and TRBJ2-5, the complete variable domain reads ETGVTQSPTHLIKTRGQQVTLRCSSQSGHNTVSWYQQALGQGPQFIFQYYREEENGRGNFPPRFSGLQFPNYSSELNVNALELDDSALYLCASSPDRVIQETQYFGPGTRLLVL.

The gene calls are TRBV6-5 and TRBJ1-2; 7 nucleotides match TRBD1. The CDR3 is 13 amino acids. V was pared by 7 bases and J by 8 bases, with 10 bases of the junction left unmatched. Germline V CDR1 and CDR2: MNHEY, SVGAGI. CDR3 loop: CASTRQGVGGYTF. The DNA of the CDR3 is TGTGCCAGCACCCGACAGGGCGTCGGGGGCTACACCTTC.

The V and J genes are TRBV11-3 and TRBJ2-7; D might be TRBD1 (6 bases). The CDR3 consists of 13 residues. The germline gives CDR1 SGHNT, CDR2 YENEEA. Between the trimmed V and J ends, which lost 5 bases and 4 bases, there was a span of 12 bases. The CDR3 loop is CASSLGQKYEQYF. CDR3 in DNA: TGTGCCAGCAGCCTCGGACAGAAGTACGAGCAGTACTTC.

On this clone itself: The sample holds other DNA sequences that translate to the same CDR3. The rearrangement uses TRBV28 and TRBJ1-5; weak D call: TRBD1 (5 bases). This CDR3 spans 13 amino acids. Germline V gene lookup returns CDR1 MDHEN and CDR2 SYDVKM. Trimming stripped 8 bases from V and 0 bases from J, with 8 bases between. CDR3 in DNA: TGTGCCAGCTCAGACAGTAGCAATCAGCCCCAGCATTTT. Translating gives CASSDSSNQPQHF.

This clone was seen once. The V and J genes are TRBV5-1 and TRBJ1-4, with D tentatively TRBD1 (5 bases). The CDR3 contains 14 residues. Trimming took 0 bases from V and 8 from J, leaving 11 bases between them. Germline values: CDR1 SGHRS, CDR2 YFSETQ. CDR3: CASSLEQPGEKLFF. The CDR3 bases are TGCGCCAGCAGCTTGGAGCAGCCAGGGGAAAAACTGTTTTTT.

This rearrangement joins TRBV2 to TRBJ1-1, with 7 bases lining up with TRBD1. The CDR3 is 12 residues long. Germline lookup yields CDR1 SNHLY and CDR2 FYNNEI. Trimming took 6 bases from V and 11 from J; bases not matched to a gene: 9. The CDR3 reads CASRYTGTEAFF. CDR3 bases: TGTGCCAGCAGGTACACCGGGACAGAGGCTTTCTTT.

J is TRBJ1-5 and V is TRBV6-1; D ambiguous. This CDR3 spans 17 amino acids. The V end lost 1 base, the J end lost 1 base, and 14 bases lay between the germline ends. CDR1 and CDR2 from the germline V gene are MNHNS and SASEGT. In nucleotides, the CDR3 is TGTGCCAGCAGTGAAGTCGGAGGTGGAAGGAGCAATCAGCCCCAGCATTTT. Translating it yields CASSEVGGGRSNQPQHF.

The rearrangement links TRBV5-4 to TRBJ2-2; no definite D call. V shed 4 bases and J shed 2 bases, with 15 bases lying between them. Per germline, CDR1 SGHNT and CDR2 YYREEE (reference sequence). The CDR3 runs 16 residues. CDR3 residues: CASSPRQAANTGELFF. CDR3 bases: TGTGCCAGCAGCCCCCGGCAGGCCGCTAACACCGGGGAGCTGTTTTTT.

This clone was recorded only once. J is TRBJ2-5 and V is TRBV11-3; the match to TRBD2 covers 8 bases. The CDR3 length is 15 residues. V dropped 1 base and J dropped 4; count of bases not matched to a gene: 5. Germline lookup yields CDR1 SGHNT and CDR2 YENEEA. The CDR3: CASSLGGLAGETQYF. The DNA of the CDR3 is TGTGCCAGCAGCTTAGGTGGCCTAGCGGGAGAGACCCAGTACTTC.

V is TRBV27 and J is TRBJ2-1; possibly TRBD1 for D (5 bases). Germline lookup yields CDR1 MNHEY and CDR2 SMNVEV (reference sequence). The CDR3 runs to 13 residues. V gave up 6 bases and J gave up 8 bases, with 14 bases separating them. CDR3: CASRSPWGDEQFF. CDR3 sequence (DNA): TGTGCCAGCAGATCCCCCTGGGGCGATGAGCAGTTCTTC.

The V call is TRBV4-1, the J call TRBJ2-1; 10 bases map to TRBD2. V trimming: 4 bases; J trimming: 4 bases; junction bases outside the gene matches: 7. The germline gives CDR1 MGHRA, CDR2 YSYEKL. This CDR3 spans 16 amino acids. CDR3 region: CASSPSGTSAYNEQFF. DNA of the CDR3: TGCGCCAGCAGCCCCTCCGGGACTAGCGCGTACAATGAGCAGTTCTTC.

V and J are TRBV11-2 and TRBJ1-5, with TRBD1 as a possible D gene (6 bases). The germline V gene encodes CDR1 SGHAT and CDR2 FQNNGV. Between the trimmed V and J ends, which lost 0 bases and 1 base, there was a span of 7 bases. This CDR3 has 15 amino acids. CDR3 amino acids: CASSLEGTSNQPQHF. The CDR3 nucleotides read TGTGCCAGCAGCTTAGAAGGGACAAGCAATCAGCCCCAGCATTTT. Looking up the rest from reference TRBV11-2 and TRBJ1-5 gives the full variable domain: EAGVAQSPRYKIIEKRQSVAFWCNPISGHATLYWYQQILGQGPKLLIQFQNNGVVDDSQLPKDRFSAERLKGVDSTLKIQPAKLEDSAVYLCASSLEGTSNQPQHFGDGTRLSIL.

The chain recombines TRBV7-9 with TRBJ2-3; possible D gene TRBD2, 5 bases. V was trimmed by 5 bases and J by 6 bases, leaving 18 bases between them. Germline V gene data show CDR1 as SEHNR and CDR2 as FQNEAQ (reference sequence). There are 15 residues in the CDR3. The CDR3 loop reads CASSNADWARDTQYF. DNA of the CDR3: TGTGCCAGCAGCAACGCGGACTGGGCCCGGGATACGCAGTATTTT.